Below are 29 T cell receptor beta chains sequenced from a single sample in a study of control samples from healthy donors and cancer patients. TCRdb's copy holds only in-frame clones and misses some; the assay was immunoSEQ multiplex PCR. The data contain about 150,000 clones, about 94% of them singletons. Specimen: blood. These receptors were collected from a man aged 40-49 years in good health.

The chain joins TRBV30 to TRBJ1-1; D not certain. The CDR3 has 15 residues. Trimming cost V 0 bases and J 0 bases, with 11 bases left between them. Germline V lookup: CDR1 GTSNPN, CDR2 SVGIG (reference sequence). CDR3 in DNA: TGTGCCTGGAGTGTACGGGAAAGGATGAACACTGAAGCTTTCTTT. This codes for CAWSVRERMNTEAFF.

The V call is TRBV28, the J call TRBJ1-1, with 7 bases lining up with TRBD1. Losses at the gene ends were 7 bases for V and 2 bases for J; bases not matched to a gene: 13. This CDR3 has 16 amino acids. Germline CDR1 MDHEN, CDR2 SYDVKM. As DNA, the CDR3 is TGTGCCAGCATCCCTTCCCTGGCAGGGGGAAACACTGAAGCTTTCTTT. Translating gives CASIPSLAGGNTEAFF.

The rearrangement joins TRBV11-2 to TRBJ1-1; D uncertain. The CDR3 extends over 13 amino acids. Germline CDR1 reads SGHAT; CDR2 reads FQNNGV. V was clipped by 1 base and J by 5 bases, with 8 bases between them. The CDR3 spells CASSLVTGTEAFF. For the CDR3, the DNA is TGTGCCAGCAGCTTAGTAACCGGGACTGAAGCTTTCTTT.

The CDR3 DNA reads TGTGCCAGCAGCTTAGCACTTGGGGGCAGGTCCTCCTACGAGCAGTACTTC. It translates to CASSLALGGRSSYEQYF. The chain uses TRBV7-9 and TRBJ2-7; a weak D match, TRBD1 (6 bases). The CDR3 length is 17 residues. The germline gives CDR1 SEHNR, CDR2 FQNEAQ (reference sequence). Trimming took 0 bases from V and 0 from J, leaving 15 bases between them. The whole variable domain, filled in from reference TRBV7-9 and TRBJ2-7, reads DTGVSQNPRHKITKRGQNVTFRCDPISEHNRLYWYRQTLGQGPEFLTYFQNEAQLEKSRLLSDRFSAERPKGSFSTLEIQRTEQGDSAMYLCASSLALGGRSSYEQYFGPGTRLTVT.

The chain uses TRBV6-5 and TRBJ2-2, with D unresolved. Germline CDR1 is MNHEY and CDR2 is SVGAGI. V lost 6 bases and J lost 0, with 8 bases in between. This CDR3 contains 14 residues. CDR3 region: CASRPTPNTGELFF. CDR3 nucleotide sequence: TGTGCCAGCAGACCCACCCCGAACACCGGGGAGCTGTTTTTT.

The CDR3 sequence: CASSPDSYGYTF. In DNA form, the CDR3 reads TGTGCCAGCAGCCCCGACTCGTATGGCTACACCTTC. V is TRBV9 and J is TRBJ1-2; D remains ambiguous. The CDR3 has 12 amino acids. The V end lost 4 bases, the J end lost 5 bases, and 9 bases lay between the germline ends. The germline CDR1 and CDR2 sequences are SGDLS and YYNGEE.

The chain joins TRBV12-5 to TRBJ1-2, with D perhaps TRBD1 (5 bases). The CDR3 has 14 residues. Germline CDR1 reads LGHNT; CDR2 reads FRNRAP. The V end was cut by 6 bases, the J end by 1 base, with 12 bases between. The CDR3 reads CASGAGGLNYGYTF. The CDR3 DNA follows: TGTGCTAGTGGAGCCGGGGGTCTTAACTATGGCTACACCTTC.

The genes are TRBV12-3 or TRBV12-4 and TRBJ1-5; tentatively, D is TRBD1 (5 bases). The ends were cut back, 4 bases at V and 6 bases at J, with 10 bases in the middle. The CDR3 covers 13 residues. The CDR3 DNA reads TGTGCCAGCAGTTCAGCAGGGATTCAGCCCCAGCATTTT. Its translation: CASSSAGIQPQHF.

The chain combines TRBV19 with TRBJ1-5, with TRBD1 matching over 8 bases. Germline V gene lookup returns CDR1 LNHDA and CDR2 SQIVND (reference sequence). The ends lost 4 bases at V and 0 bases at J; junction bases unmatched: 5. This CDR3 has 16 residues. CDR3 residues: CASSNRGAYSNQPQHF. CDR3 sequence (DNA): TGTGCCAGTAGTAACAGGGGGGCATATAGCAATCAGCCCCAGCATTTT.

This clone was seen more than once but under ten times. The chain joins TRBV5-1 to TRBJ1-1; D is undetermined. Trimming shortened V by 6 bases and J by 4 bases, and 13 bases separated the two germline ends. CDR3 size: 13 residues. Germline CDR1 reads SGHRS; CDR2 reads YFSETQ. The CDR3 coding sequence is TGCGCCAGCAACAGAGATGGGAGCACTGAAGCTTTCTTT. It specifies CASNRDGSTEAFF.

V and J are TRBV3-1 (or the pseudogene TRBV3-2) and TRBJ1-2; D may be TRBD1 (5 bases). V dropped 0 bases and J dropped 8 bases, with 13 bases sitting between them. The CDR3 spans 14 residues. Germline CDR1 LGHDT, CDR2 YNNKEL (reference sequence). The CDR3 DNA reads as TGTGCCAGCAGCCAAGATTGGACACCGAGGGGCTACACCTTC. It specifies CASSQDWTPRGYTF.

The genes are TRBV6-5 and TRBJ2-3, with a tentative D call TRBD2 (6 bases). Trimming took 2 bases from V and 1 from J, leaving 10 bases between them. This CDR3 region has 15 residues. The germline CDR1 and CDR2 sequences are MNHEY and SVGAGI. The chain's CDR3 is CASSYVGGGTDTQYF. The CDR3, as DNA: TGTGCCAGCAGTTACGTTGGCGGGGGCACAGATACGCAGTATTTT.

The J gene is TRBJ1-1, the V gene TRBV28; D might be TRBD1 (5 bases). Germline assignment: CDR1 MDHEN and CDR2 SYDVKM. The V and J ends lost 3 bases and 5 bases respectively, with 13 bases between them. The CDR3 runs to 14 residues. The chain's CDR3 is CASSFRGSGTEAFF. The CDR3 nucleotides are TGTGCCAGCAGTTTTAGGGGCAGTGGGACTGAAGCTTTCTTT.

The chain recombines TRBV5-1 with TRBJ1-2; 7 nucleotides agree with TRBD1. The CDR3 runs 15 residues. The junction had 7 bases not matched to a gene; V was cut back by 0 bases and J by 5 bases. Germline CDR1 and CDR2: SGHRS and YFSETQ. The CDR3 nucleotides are TGCGCCAGCAGCTTGGGGGACAGATTAGGTTATGGCTACACCTTC. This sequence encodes CASSLGDRLGYGYTF. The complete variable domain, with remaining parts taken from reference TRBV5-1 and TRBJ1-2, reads KAGVTQTPRYLIKTRGQQVTLSCSPISGHRSVSWYQQTPGQGLQFLFEYFSETQRNKGNFPGRFSGRQFSNSRSEMNVSTLELGDSALYLCASSLGDRLGYGYTFGSGTRLTVV.

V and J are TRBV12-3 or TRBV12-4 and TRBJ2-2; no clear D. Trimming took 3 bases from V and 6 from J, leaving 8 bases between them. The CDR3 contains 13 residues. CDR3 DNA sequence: TGTGCCAGCAGTTTGCAGGAGTCCGGGGAGCTGTTTTTT. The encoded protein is CASSLQESGELFF.

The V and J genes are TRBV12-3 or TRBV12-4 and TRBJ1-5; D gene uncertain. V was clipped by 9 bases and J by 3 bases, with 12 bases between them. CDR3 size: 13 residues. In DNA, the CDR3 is TGTGCCAGTTCTAGAGGATTCAATCAGCCCCAGCATTTT. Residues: CASSRGFNQPQHF.

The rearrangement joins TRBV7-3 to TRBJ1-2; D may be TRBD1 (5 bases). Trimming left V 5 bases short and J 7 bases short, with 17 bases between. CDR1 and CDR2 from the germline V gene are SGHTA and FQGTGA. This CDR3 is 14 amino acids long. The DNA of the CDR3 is TGTGCCAGCAGCCCTAGTCCACAGGTTTTTGGCTACACCTTC. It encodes CASSPSPQVFGYTF.

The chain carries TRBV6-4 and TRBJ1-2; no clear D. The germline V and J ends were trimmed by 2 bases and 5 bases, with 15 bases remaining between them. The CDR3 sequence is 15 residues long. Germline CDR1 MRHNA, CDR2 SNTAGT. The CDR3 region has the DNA TGTGCCAGCAGTGACCTCCCAGGAGCTGCTTATGGCTACACCTTC. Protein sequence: CASSDLPGAAYGYTF.

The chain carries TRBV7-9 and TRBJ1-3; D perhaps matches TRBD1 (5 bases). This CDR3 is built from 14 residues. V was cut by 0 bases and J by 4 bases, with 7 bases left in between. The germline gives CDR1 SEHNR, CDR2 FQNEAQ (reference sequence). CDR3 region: CASSLAAGGNTIYF. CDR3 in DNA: TGTGCCAGCAGCTTAGCCGCAGGGGGAAACACCATATATTTT.

CDR3 loop: CASTLGSLNTEAFF. CDR3 bases: TGTGCCAGCACACTAGGCTCTTTGAACACTGAAGCTTTCTTT. V gene TRBV11-2 combines with J gene TRBJ1-1; D uncertain. V lost 7 bases and J 0 bases, leaving 12 bases between the germline ends. The CDR3 length is 14 residues. The germline gives CDR1 SGHAT, CDR2 FQNNGV.

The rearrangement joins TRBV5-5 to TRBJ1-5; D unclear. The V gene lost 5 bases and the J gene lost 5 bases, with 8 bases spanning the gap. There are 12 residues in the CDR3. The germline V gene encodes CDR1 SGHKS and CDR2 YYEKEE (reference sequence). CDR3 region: CASSMGDQPQHF. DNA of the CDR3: TGTGCCAGCAGTATGGGTGATCAGCCCCAGCATTTT.

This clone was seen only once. CDR3 sequence reads: CASSYQGNEQFF. The CDR3 DNA sequence: TGTGCCAGCAGTTACCAGGGCAATGAGCAGTTCTTC. J is TRBJ2-1 and V is TRBV6-5, with D perhaps matching TRBD1 (5 bases). Trimming left V 2 bases short and J 6 bases short, with 5 bases between. This CDR3 has 12 residues. In germline, CDR1 is MNHEY, CDR2 SVGAGI.

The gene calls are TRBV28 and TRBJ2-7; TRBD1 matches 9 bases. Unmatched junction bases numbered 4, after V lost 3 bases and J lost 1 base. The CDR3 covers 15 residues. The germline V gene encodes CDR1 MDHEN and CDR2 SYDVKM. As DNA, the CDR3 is TGTGCCAGCAGTTTGAGCGGGACAGGGTCCTACGAGCAGTACTTC. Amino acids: CASSLSGTGSYEQYF.

CDR3 coding DNA: TGTGCCAGCAGCTTGATGGGAGACACCATATATTTT. It translates to CASSLMGDTIYF. The V gene is TRBV5-4, the J gene TRBJ1-3; D gene unclear. Trimming took off 1 base at V and 8 bases at J, with 7 bases between the two ends. This CDR3 contains 12 residues. Germline V gene lookup returns CDR1 SGHNT and CDR2 YYREEE (reference sequence).

CDR3 coding DNA: TGTGCCAGCAGCCCAGGCGGGGTAGGAGAAAAACTGTTTTTT. Its protein product is CASSPGGVGEKLFF. The chain recombines TRBV7-9 with TRBJ1-4; no firm D call. The V and J ends lost 5 bases and 8 bases respectively, with 15 bases between them. The germline V gene has CDR1 SEHNR and CDR2 FQNEAQ (reference sequence). CDR3 size: 14 residues.

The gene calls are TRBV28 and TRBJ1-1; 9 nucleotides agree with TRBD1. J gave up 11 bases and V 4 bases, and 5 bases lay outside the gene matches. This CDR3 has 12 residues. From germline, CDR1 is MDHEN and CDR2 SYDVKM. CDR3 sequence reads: CASSYGQGPAFF. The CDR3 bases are TGTGCCAGCAGTTACGGACAGGGGCCGGCTTTCTTT.

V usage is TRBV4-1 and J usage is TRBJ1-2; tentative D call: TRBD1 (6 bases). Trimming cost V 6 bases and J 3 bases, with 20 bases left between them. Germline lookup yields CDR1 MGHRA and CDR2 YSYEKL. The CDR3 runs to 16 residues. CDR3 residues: CASSPSGGGFDYGYTF. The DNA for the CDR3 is TGCGCCAGCAGTCCCAGCGGGGGCGGATTTGACTATGGCTACACCTTC.

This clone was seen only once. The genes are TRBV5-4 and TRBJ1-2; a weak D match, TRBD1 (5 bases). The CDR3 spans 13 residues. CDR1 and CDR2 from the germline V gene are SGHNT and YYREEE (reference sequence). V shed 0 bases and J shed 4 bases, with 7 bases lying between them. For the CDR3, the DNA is TGTGCCAGCAGCTTGGACAGGAGCTATGGCTACACCTTC. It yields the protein CASSLDRSYGYTF.

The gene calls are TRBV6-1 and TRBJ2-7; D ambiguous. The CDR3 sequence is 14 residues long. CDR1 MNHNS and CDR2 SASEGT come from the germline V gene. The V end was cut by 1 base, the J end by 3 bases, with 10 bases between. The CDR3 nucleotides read TGTGCCAGCAGTGAAGACTTGGTTATCTACGAGCAGTACTTC. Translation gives CASSEDLVIYEQYF.